This T cell receptor beta chain was found in a study of T cell repertoires in cytomegalovirus infection. On the study more broadly: CMV infection plus the matching HLA type was flagged by public TCR beta signatures. Findings and limits, study-wide: It was HLA-C-restricted CMV-specific TCR beta clonotypes that dominated the response ex vivo.

Germline assignment: CDR1 SEHNR and CDR2 FQNEAQ (reference sequence). The length of the CDR3 is 16 residues. The germline V and J ends were trimmed by 2 bases and 4 bases, with 17 bases remaining between them. A note on this clonotype: The antigen is undetermined.

TCRdb reprocessed the reads via MiXCR and lists one record per CDR3 protein. The sample contains about 920,000 distinct CDR3 sequences, approximately 31% of which appear only once. The receptor was derived from a human donor in good health (CMV status not recorded). Some clones in this sample may be carry-over from other donors' samples. The sample was cultured CD8+ T cells from PBMCs, taken from culture after CMV antigen stimulation. J is TRBJ1-2 and V is TRBV7-9; possibly TRBD1 for D (5 bases). This chain's CDR3 is CASSLTSQQGAYGYTF. CDR3 bases: TGTGCCAGCAGCTTAACGAGTCAGCAGGGCGCCTATGGCTACACCTTC.